This TCR beta chain derives from a study of blood T cell repertoires in COVID-19 (dated by TCRdb to the early 2020s). For the study in its entirety: Samples covering the acute and convalescent phases of COVID-19 were provided by collaborators in the United States, Italy and Spain. The material from the prospective study consisted of cDNA or gDNA derived from T cells, B-cell-depleted T cells, or PBMCs. Deeply sampled blood TCRbeta repertoires from subjects exposed to, actively infected with, or recovered from COVID-19 were included in the dataset. A freely available public database, intended as a resource for researchers studying the immune response to SARS-CoV-2, is where the repertoires were released. Samples were obtained from the ongoing ImmuneRACE study (first 160 participants) and from about 1,300 subjects provided by 6 global collaborators. The sample metadata nearly always contained a de-identified subject ID, COVID-19 status, age in years and sex. HLA class I and class II types, where available, came from metadata supplied by the sample provider rather than from assay-based typing.

The immunoSEQ Assay, a bias-controlled multiplex PCR, was used to amplify TCRbeta CDR3 regions from genomic DNA. In the original analysis: The number of nucleated cells in each sample was estimated from the amplification of reference gene primers within the assay. To quantify the absolute abundance of each unique TCRbeta CDR3 rearrangement, sequence reads were collapsed and filtered. For each sample, productive Simpson clonality was calculated as the square root of Simpson's diversity index across productive rearrangements. In its TCRdb copy, this immuneACCESS table keeps in-frame sequences only and misses some clones. Where compared with another copy, unresolved V genes explain less than half of these, and the others have no known cause. V, J and clone size derive from that table, while D and trimming were established from the DNA sequence. This sample lists approximately 54,000 clones; roughly 79% were detected once. Approximately 5.4% of the sample lies in the top ten.

Whole blood was collected in K2EDTA tubes by collaborating institutions according to the institutions' own protocols. Collaborator samples were shipped for TCRbeta analysis as frozen whole blood, isolated PBMCs, or DNA extracted from either sample type. The CDR3 sequence holds 15 residues, the cysteine and phenylalanine included. The DNA shown is the 45-base CDR3, in frame from base 1. CDR1 and CDR2 were assigned from the germline V gene as SGHRS and YFSETQ. The junction shows trimming of 0 bases on V and 6 bases on J, plus 16 bases between the germline ends. Beyond this particular receptor, the publication reports: Clinical and demographic metadata were provided uncurated, with the amount varying by source and participant.

This clone came up a few times. Its antigen is not yet known. The input lacks base qualities; no much larger clone sits a single base away. The rearranged chain carries TRBV5-1 and TRBJ2-7; the D gene is perhaps TRBD1, from 5 matching bases. This TCR was sampled from a woman aged 55-75 years with acute or convalescent COVID-19. Material: peripheral blood. Read as DNA, the sequence is TGCGCCAGCAGCTTGGCACAGGTACCTTCGGCCGAGCAGTACTTC. It encodes CASSLAQVPSAEQYF.